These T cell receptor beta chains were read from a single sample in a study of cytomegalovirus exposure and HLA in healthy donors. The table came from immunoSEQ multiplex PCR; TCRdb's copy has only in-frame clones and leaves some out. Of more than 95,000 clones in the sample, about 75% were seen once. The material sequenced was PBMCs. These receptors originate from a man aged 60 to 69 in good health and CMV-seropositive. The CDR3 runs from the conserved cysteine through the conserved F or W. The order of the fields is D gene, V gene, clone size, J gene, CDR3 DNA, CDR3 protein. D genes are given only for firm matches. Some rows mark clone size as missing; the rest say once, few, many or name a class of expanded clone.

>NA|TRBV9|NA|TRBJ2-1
TGTGCCAGCAGCGCGGACAGCCCCTTAGGATACAATGAGCAGTTCTTC
CASSADSPLGYNEQFF
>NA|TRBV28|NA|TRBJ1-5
TGTGCCAGTGACGGACATAGCAATCAGCCCCAGCATTTT
CASDGHSNQPQHF
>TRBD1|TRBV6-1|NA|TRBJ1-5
TGTGCCAGCAGAAAACAGGGGGCCCAGCCCCAGCATTTT
CASRKQGAQPQHF
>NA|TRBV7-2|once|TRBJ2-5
TGTGCCAGCAGCCGCGACAGGCAAGAGACCCAGTACTTC
CASSRDRQETQYF
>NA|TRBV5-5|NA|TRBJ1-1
TGTGCCAGCAGCTTGCTACGGACTGAAGCTTTCTTT
CASSLLRTEAFF
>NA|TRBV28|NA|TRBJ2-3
TGTGCCAGCAGTTCCGGGGGGCCCACAGATACGCAGTATTTT
CASSSGGPTDTQYF
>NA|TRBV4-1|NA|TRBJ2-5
TGCGCCAGCAGCCTAGGCTGGCTTGGGGGGGGGCCGGAAGAGACCCAGTACTTC
CASSLGWLGGGPEETQYF
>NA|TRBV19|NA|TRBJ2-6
TGTGCCAGTAGTATGATCAACTCTGGGGCCAACGTCCTGACCTTC
CASSMINSGANVLTF
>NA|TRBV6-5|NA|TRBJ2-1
TGTGCCAGCAGCCGTTACAATGAGCAGTTCTTC
CASSRYNEQFF
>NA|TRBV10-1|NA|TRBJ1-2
TGCGCCAGCAGTGAGACAGCCACCTATGGCTACACCTTC
CASSETATYGYTF
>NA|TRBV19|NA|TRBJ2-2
TGTGCCAGTAGTATCTCAGGGTTGACCGGGGAGCTGTTTTTT
CASSISGLTGELFF
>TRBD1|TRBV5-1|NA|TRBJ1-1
TGCGCCAGCAGCTTAGACAGGGCCTCATCACGGCGCGTGGTCGGCACTGAAGCTTTCTTT
CASSLDRASSRRVVGTEAFF
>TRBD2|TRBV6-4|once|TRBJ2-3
TGTGCCAGCAGTAAACTAGCGGGGGAGACAGATACGCAGTATTTT
CASSKLAGETDTQYF
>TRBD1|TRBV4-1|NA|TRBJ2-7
TGCGCCAGCAGAGAACAGGGGGCCAACGAGCAGTACTTC
CASREQGANEQYF
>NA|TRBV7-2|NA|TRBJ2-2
TGTGCCAGCATCTCCGGTGGCGGCGGGGAGCTGTTTTTT
CASISGGGGELFF
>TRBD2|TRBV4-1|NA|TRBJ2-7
TGCGCCAGCAGCCAAGATGCGCTAGCGGCCAGGGACGGATCCTACGAGCAGTACTTC
CASSQDALAARDGSYEQYF
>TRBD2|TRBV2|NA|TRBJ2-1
TGTGCCAGCAGCCGGGAGGGGTACAATGAGCAGTTCTTC
CASSREGYNEQFF
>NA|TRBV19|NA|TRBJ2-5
TGTGCCAGTAGTACCGGGACCGGAGGGGAGACCCAGTACTTC
CASSTGTGGETQYF
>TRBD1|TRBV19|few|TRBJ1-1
TGTGCCAGTAGCTTTAACAGGGGCCCCACCACTGAAGCTTTCTTT
CASSFNRGPTTEAFF
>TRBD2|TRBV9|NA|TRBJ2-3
TGTGCCAGCAGCGTAGAGGCTAGCGGGGGGCCCGATACGCAGTATTTT
CASSVEASGGPDTQYF
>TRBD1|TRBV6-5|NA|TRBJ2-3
TGTGCCAGCAGTTACTCCACCGGGACAGACCCAGATACGCAGTATTTT
CASSYSTGTDPDTQYF
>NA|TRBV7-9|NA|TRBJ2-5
TGTGCCAGCAGCCCACAGGTATCCGAGACCCAGTACTTC
CASSPQVSETQYF
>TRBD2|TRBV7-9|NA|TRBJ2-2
TGTGCCAGCAGCTTAGAACTAGCGTCCGGGGAGCTGTTTTTT
CASSLELASGELFF
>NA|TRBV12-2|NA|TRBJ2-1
TGTGCAAGTCGCTTAGCGCGGGGGTTCTCCTACAATGAGCAGTTCTTC
CASRLARGFSYNEQFF
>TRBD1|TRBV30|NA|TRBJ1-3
TGTGCCTGGAGTGTACCCGGCAGGGGGCGTAGAAACACCATATATTTT
CAWSVPGRGRRNTIYF
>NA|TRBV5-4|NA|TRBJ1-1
TGTGCCAGCAGCGCCCCAGGGACTGAAGCTTTCTTT
CASSAPGTEAFF
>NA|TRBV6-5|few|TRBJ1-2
TGTGCCAGCAGTTACGACAGAAACTATGGCTACACCTTC
CASSYDRNYGYTF
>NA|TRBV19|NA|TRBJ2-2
TGTGCCAGTAGTATAGATAGAGGCAGGAACACCGGGGAGCTGTTTTTT
CASSIDRGRNTGELFF
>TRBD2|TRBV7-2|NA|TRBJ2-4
TGTGCCAGCAGCTTCGGGACTAGCGGGGGGGTTTTAGCCAAAAACATTCAGTACTTC
CASSFGTSGGVLAKNIQYF
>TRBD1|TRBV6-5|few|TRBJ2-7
TGTGCCAGCAGTTACCACAATGACAGGGGCCCCTACGAGCAGTACTTC
CASSYHNDRGPYEQYF
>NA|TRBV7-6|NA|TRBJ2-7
TGTGCCAGCAGCCTTAGACAGGTGCTAGACGAGCAGTACTTC
CASSLRQVLDEQYF
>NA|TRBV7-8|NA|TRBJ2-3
TGTGCCAGCAGCTTACCGAGCACAGATACGCAGTATTTT
CASSLPSTDTQYF
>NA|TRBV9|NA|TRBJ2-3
TGTGCCAGCACCCTCGGCGGTTCTAGCACAGATACGCAGTATTTT
CASTLGGSSTDTQYF
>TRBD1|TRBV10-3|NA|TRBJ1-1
TGTGCCATCAGTGAGTCGGACAGGGCGAACACTGAAGCTTTCTTT
CAISESDRANTEAFF
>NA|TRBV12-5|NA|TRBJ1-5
TGTGCTAGTGGTTTTGGCAGGGGTGTACAGCCCCAGCATTTT
CASGFGRGVQPQHF
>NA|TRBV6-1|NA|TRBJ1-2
TGTGCCAGCCGAAGTACAGGGAACTATGGCTACACCTTC
CASRSTGNYGYTF
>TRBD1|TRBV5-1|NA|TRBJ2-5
TGCGCCAGCAGGTATGGACAGGGCGAGACCCAGTACTTC
CASRYGQGETQYF
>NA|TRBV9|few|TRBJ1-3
TGTGCCAGCAGCGTGACAACTCAGGGAAACACCATATATTTT
CASSVTTQGNTIYF
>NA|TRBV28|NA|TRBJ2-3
TGTGCCAGCAGTTTGCCCGGGACTAGCACAGATACGCAGTATTTT
CASSLPGTSTDTQYF
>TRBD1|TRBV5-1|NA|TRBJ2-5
TGCGCCAGCAGCTTTGGACAGGGGGCAGAGACCCAGTACTTC
CASSFGQGAETQYF
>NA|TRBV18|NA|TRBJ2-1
TGTGCCAGCTCACCTTTGGGTACAGACAATGAGCAGTTCTTC
CASSPLGTDNEQFF
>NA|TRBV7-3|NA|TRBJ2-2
TGTGCCAGCAGCTTAGGCGGCACCGGGGAGCTGTTTTTT
CASSLGGTGELFF
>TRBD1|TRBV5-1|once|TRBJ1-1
TGCGCCAGCAGCCTGACAGGGAAAACTGAAGCTTTCTTT
CASSLTGKTEAFF
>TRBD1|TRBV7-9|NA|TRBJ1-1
TGTGCCAGCAGGAGGGACAGAATGAACACTGAAGCTTTCTTT
CASRRDRMNTEAFF
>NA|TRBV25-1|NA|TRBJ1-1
TGTGCCAGCAGTGAAGTGGCAGGGCCGAACACTGAAGCTTTCTTT
CASSEVAGPNTEAFF
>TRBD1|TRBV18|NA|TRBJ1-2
TGTGCCAGCTCACCACGGGGACAGCCGGAGGCATCGGCCTATGGCGACACCTTC
CASSPRGQPEASAYGDTF
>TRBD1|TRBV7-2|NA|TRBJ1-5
TGTGCCAGCAGCTTCATTGACAGGGCCGGACAGCCCCAGCATTTT
CASSFIDRAGQPQHF
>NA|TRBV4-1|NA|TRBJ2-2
TGCGCCAGCAGCCAAGGCCCGGCAGGGGCGGCAGGCGGGGAGCTGTTTTTT
CASSQGPAGAAGGELFF
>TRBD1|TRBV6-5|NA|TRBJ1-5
TGTGCCAGCAGTTCCACAGGGGGGCGGTATCAGCCCCAGCATTTT
CASSSTGGRYQPQHF
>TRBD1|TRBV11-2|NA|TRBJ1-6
TGTGCCAGCAGCTTAACAGGGGGTAATTCACCCCTCCACTTT
CASSLTGGNSPLHF
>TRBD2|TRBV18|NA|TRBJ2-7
TGTGCCAGCTCACCTGGACTAGCTCGTAACGAGCAGTACTTC
CASSPGLARNEQYF
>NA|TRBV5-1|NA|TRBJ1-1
TGCGCCAGCAGCTTGAAGGGTCAGGGGAGCACTGAAGCTTTCTTT
CASSLKGQGSTEAFF
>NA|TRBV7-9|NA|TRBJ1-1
TGTGCCACCAGAAGGGACTTCACTGAAGCTTTCTTT
CATRRDFTEAFF
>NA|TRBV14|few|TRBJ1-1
TGTGCCAGCAGCCAAGCGTGGGCGAACACTGAAGCTTTCTTT
CASSQAWANTEAFF
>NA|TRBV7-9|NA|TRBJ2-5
TGTGCCAGCAGCCCTACAGGGACGGAGACCCAGTACTTC
CASSPTGTETQYF
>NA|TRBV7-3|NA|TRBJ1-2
TGTGCCAGCAGCTTAAATTTAGGGGGGGGTGGCTACACCTTC
CASSLNLGGGGYTF
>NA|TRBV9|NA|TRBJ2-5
TGTGCCAGCAGCGTAGCGGAGACCCAGTACTTC
CASSVAETQYF
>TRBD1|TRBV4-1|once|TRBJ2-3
TGCGCCAGCAGCCAAGATCCTCCAGGGGGCGCCTCAGATACGCAGTATTTT
CASSQDPPGGASDTQYF
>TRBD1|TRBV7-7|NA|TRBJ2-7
TGTGCCAGCAGCTTAGCAGCCGGGACAGGCTACGAGCAGTACTTC
CASSLAAGTGYEQYF